This T cell receptor (beta chain) was profiled in a study of cytomegalovirus exposure and HLA in healthy donors (dated by TCRdb to the late 2010s). Background for the entire study: An earlier analysis of approximately 640 of the donors reported more than 250 Gb of sequence data and 117 million unique TCR beta sequences from about 200 million T cells. An early release that covered 640 HLA-typed donors contained around 330 gigabases of sequencing data and tens of millions of unique TCR sequences. Of the roughly 430 genotyped donors, about 80% fell in the genetic ancestry cluster associated with self-reported Caucasian donors. The aim of the study was to test whether cataloging public T cell receptors could identify signatures of past pathogen exposure. The study used immunosequencing to profile the T cell repertoires of around 600 subjects and linked those repertoires to cytomegalovirus serostatus. Along with the approximately 700-subject first cohort, a separate validation cohort of more than 90 different subjects was used. The study combined high-throughput TCR immunosequencing, statistical association of individual TCRs with disease status, and machine learning to predict cytomegalovirus infection status. To study patterns of TCR occurrence, a later analysis re-analyzed previously published TCR beta repertoires from 650 to 750 donors and added high-resolution HLA genotyping. In the later analysis, no new phenotypic data were used to find candidate immune exposures; instead, reliance was placed on TCR beta sequences and their occurrence across donors. An earlier analysis of 500 to 750 of the donors applied high-throughput TCR beta sequencing to assess whether each TCR beta V gene segment acted as functional or pseudogenic. Donor age, sex, ethnicity and CMV serostatus were collected together with the repertoire data. In a later genetic analysis, genome-wide SNP genotypes for about three fifths of the roughly 670 donors were used, and that subset was treated as a discovery cohort. All discovery cohort repertoires had been generated using a single sequencing platform. Both class I and class II loci were covered by HLA typing, at four-digit resolution. The number of typed donors differed by locus: about 620-640 for A, B, C, DRB1 and DQB1; 500 to 550 for DQA1; roughly 600 for DPA1; and roughly 490 for DPB1. About 5 DR-DQ haplotypes were handled as single units for association and clustering, since linkage in the cohort was strong. Among some 400 genotyped donors of the cohort, an average of roughly 230,000 unique TCR beta nucleotide sequences was sequenced per donor, of which about 19% were non-productive. General study outcomes and caveats: A later analysis found that TCR association rates varied across HLA loci, with DRB1 alleles showing the most associated TCRs and HLA-C alleles the fewest. Roughly uniform sequencing depth across donors was assumed in presence/absence analyses, although this assumption may not hold. A further reported finding was that TCR beta sequences accurately predicted the HLA-A and HLA-B alleles for most subjects in the first cohort. In this cohort, only TCR beta chains were sequenced, and detectable features were limited by the absence of alpha or paired-chain data. Most TCR sequences were observed very rarely across donors, whereas some public TCRs were present in many individuals. At a false discovery rate of 0.05, a later analysis linked fewer than 20,000 TCR beta sequences to specific HLA alleles. Immune exposure information for the cohort was limited to CMV serostatus. Because some donors lacked HLA typing at each locus, the association tests relied only on the typed subset. The study listed over 150 TCR beta chains as associated with cytomegalovirus. A group of highly shared sequence variants was considered likely to be a technical artifact of the sequencing pipeline. A few of the identified cytomegalovirus-associated TCR beta chains were confirmed in vitro to be specific for cytomegalovirus antigens. When HLA alleles, especially DR and DQ, strongly co-occurred, TCR associations were difficult to assign to individual alleles. According to the authors, the approach could potentially be generalized to other disease states and immunological phenotypes. An earlier analysis of approximately 500 of the donors showed that most TCR beta V segments appeared in productive rearrangements either about 87% or about 30% of the time, which broadly matched IMGT annotations. Correlated functional status among segregating V segments might reflect linkage disequilibrium, but an unknown experimental factor could not be ruled out. In a later analysis, most CMV-associated TCR beta chains were found to appear HLA-restricted, with HLA associations seemingly driven largely by CMV exposure. Compared with equally common non-associated chains, HLA-associated TCR beta chains in a later analysis were more clonally expanded and had lower generation probabilities. V-gene and J-gene trimming of TCR beta chains was associated with a missense DCLRE1C variant in a later genetic analysis, and the association was replicated in an independent cohort. About 15 rarely observed V segments, including chromosome 9 orphons, were excluded from the earlier analysis of several hundred of the donors because counts were too low. The classifier was reported to diagnose cytomegalovirus status with high specificity and sensitivity in both the original cohort and the validation cohort. According to a later analysis, parvovirus B19, influenza, CMV and Epstein-Barr virus appeared linked to several top co-occurrence clusters. In a later genetic analysis, fewer N-insertions in productive TCRs were reported among donors in an Asian-associated ancestry cluster than the roughly 700-donor mean.

To note about this clone: What antigen it recognizes has not been identified.

The cohort consisted of 600 or so healthy bone marrow donors. At the time of sampling, every cohort member was nominally healthy, though immune exposures that went unrecorded were likely present. The donor was CMV seronegative and belonged to the group of 350 to 400 seronegative cohort members. Every donor gave a peripheral blood sample, and the peripheral blood mononuclear cells from that sample were used for TCR beta sequencing. The Qiagen DNeasy Blood Extraction Kit was used to extract genomic DNA from the blood cell samples. Library method: the immunoSEQ multiplex PCR assay. A mixture of 60 forward primers for TCR Vbeta segments and 13 reverse primers for TCR Jbeta segments was used in the multiplex PCR. The CDR3 region of rearranged TCR beta genes was amplified from genomic DNA with a multiplex PCR assay. The Illumina HiSeq System was used to sequence the amplified TCR beta libraries as 87-base-pair reads. On the authors' methods: A later analysis tallied tens of millions of unique TCR beta chains across the 700 or so repertoires, and around 12 million of those chains were shared by two or more donors. To remove PCR and sequencing errors, raw reads were error-corrected and collapsed into unique sequences using a nearest-neighbor algorithm that merged closely related sequences. V, D and J gene segments were assigned by aligning CDR3 sequences to IMGT reference sequences. For a sequence to be retained, a match of at least six nucleotides was required to both a V gene segment and a J gene segment. A rearrangement was called productive if the CDR3 had no stop codons and remained in frame with V and J, and every other rearrangement was called non-productive. CDR3 was defined by IMGT convention, running from the second conserved V-encoded cysteine to the conserved J-encoded phenylalanine. The earlier analysis of about 590 of the donors excluded sequences that lacked an unambiguous match to a single V gene segment. An earlier analysis of a few hundred of the donors called V segments functional above 56.7% productive rearrangements and segregating when the between-donor standard deviation exceeded 5%. A statistical classification framework was built to diagnose cytomegalovirus status from the catalog of TCR beta chain sequences. In a later analysis, V and J genes were assigned by comparing TCR nucleotide sequences against IMGT/GENE-DB human TR gene sequences. Using the TCRdist pipeline, a later analysis assigned CDR3 sequences along with most-parsimonious VDJ recombination scenarios. In a later analysis, each TCR beta chain was defined by its CDR3 amino acid sequence together with its V-gene family, and reads without a unique V-gene family were excluded. As a way to deal with suspected cross-contamination and a sequencing artifact, a later analysis dropped approximately 590 nucleotide sequences that were highly shared and had low generation probability. For each public chain, a later analysis derived a clonal expansion index from normalized ranks of inferred template counts within each repertoire. A later analysis computed generation probabilities with a VDJ recombination model fitted to out-of-frame rearrangements, and checked the results against IGoR. Hypergeometric tests were used in a later analysis to score TCR-TCR, TCR-HLA and TCR-CMV co-occurrence, with a repertoire-size bias correction applied to the TCR pairs. False discovery rates were estimated in a later analysis by permuting HLA or CMV assignments 20 times. A later analysis grouped co-occurring TCRs with DBSCAN, adding TCRdist sequence similarity when clustering within HLA-allele-positive subsets. Co-occurrence clustering excluded repertoires with fewer than 30,000 or more than 120,000 public chains, plus five with anomalous nucleotide sharing. Imported from immuneACCESS, the table was reduced by TCRdb to in-frame sequences with V and J called. These copies leave out some clones; in studies compared against another copy, an unresolved V gene accounts for under half, and the cause of the remainder is not known. V and J calls and clone size are those listed in that table; D and trimming were worked out from the DNA. This sample's table contains about 110,000 clones. The ten largest clonotypes hold less than 4.5% of the sample.

Material for sequencing was PBMCs. The sequence derives from a man aged 30-40 years in good health and CMV-seronegative.

For the CDR3, the sequence is CAISESLRTGNEQYF. The bases are TGTGCCATCAGTGAGTCGTTACGGACAGGGAACGAGCAGTACTTC. The chain employs TRBV10-3 and TRBJ2-5; the central 8 bases match TRBD1. The DNA end is more similar to TRBJ2-7, so the J call may be wrong. The germline V gene provides CDR1 ENHRY and CDR2 SYGVKD. Spanning cysteine to phenylalanine, the CDR3 consists of 15 amino acids. The sequence is cut down to CDR3 DNA, 45 bases in frame from base 1.